This record concerns one T cell receptor (beta chain) sequence. The data were obtained in a study of beta chain features in type 1 diabetes. The CDR3 covers 12 residues. V shed 3 bases and J shed 8 bases, with 10 bases lying between them. In germline, CDR1 is GTSNPN, CDR2 SVGIG (reference sequence). The whole isolated RNA underwent reverse transcription, so sequencing captured expressed TCRB transcripts. Repertoires were generated with immunoSEQ multiplex PCR, while TCRdb's copy carries only in-frame clones and drops some. The sample has around 240,000 clones; over 65% are singletons. The chain recombines TRBV30 with TRBJ1-4, with D hard to call. The clonotype was recovered from a man aged 25 to 45 in good health. The specimen sequenced was naive CD4+ T cells from blood. CDR3 in amino acids: CAWSTIREKLFF. CDR3 nucleotide sequence: TGTGCCTGGAGCACGATACGGGAAAAACTGTTTTTT.